This TCR beta chain was profiled in a study of CD8 T cells in Susac syndrome. Whole-study results and caveats: The relatively small number of individuals in the TCR sequencing and HLA analysis was acknowledged by the study. In TEMRA cells and active patients, CD8+ clonal expansion in Susac reached its peak.

Comment on this clonotype: The antigen remains undetermined.

Reverse transcription of about 0.5 to 1 ug RNA used random hexamers. The method of amplification for TCR beta CDR3 was immunoSEQ multiplex PCR, covering 54 Vbeta and 13 Jbeta. TCRdb reprocessed the immunoSEQ multiplex PCR reads with MiXCR, giving one entry per CDR3 protein. The repertoire has 100,000 to 150,000 distinct CDR3 sequences, roughly 94% of them found once; the top ten carry about 0.28%. The CDR3 spans 15 residues. V lost 5 bases to trimming and J lost 5 bases, with 18 bases between them. In germline, CDR1 is MNHEY, CDR2 SMNVEV (reference sequence). Sequencing was carried out using CD8+ T cells from PBMCs. The chain is built from TRBV27 and TRBJ2-5; D ambiguous. The clonotype originates from a human donor with Susac syndrome. The CDR3 DNA follows: TGTGCCAGCAGTCTTTCCTTCCAGAAAGCGGAGACCCAGTACTTC. Its translation: CASSLSFQKAETQYF.